A selection of T cell receptor beta chains follows, all from one sample in a study of cytomegalovirus exposure and HLA in healthy donors. Assay: immunoSEQ multiplex PCR; the TCRdb copy retains only in-frame clones and omits some. This sample has fewer than 250,000 clones; roughly 80% occur once, and the top ten carry 1.6%. Sequenced input: PBMCs. The receptors shown here come from a woman younger than 30 in good health and CMV-seronegative. Both conserved end residues are trimmed from each CDR3. The order of the fields is J gene, V gene, CDR3 protein.

TRBJ1-5,TRBV5-6,ASSLLGVGQPQH
TRBJ2-1,TRBV7-8,ASSLGTVEQF
TRBJ2-7,TRBV7-8,ASSLDAGYSEQY
TRBJ1-2,TRBV6-1,ASSDQGAPSDYGYT
TRBJ2-1,TRBV11-3,ASSPGLAGGQSYNEQF
TRBJ1-2,TRBV2,ASSEQMTGVGSDYGYT
TRBJ2-1,TRBV7-2,ASSLARSNEQF
TRBJ1-3,TRBV5-1,ANLRGNTIY
TRBJ1-4,TRBV10-2,ASRLSIPGATNEKLF
TRBJ2-7,TRBV11-2,ASSLRLVYEQY
TRBJ2-3,TRBV11-3,ASSSKRGERDTQY
TRBJ1-5,TRBV5-1,ASSGGLLGNQPQH
TRBJ2-5,TRBV7-9,ASSLDPAGGLMETQY
TRBJ1-1,TRBV6-1,ASSSQGNTEAF
TRBJ1-6,TRBV4-1,ASSQVAPGGYNSPLH
TRBJ2-6,TRBV7-9,ASSPTLSSGRSGANVLT
TRBJ1-1,TRBV4-1,ASSPGDMNTEAF
TRBJ2-5,TRBV19,ASSINAGGLQETQY
TRBJ1-1,TRBV18,ASSPRLYEAF
TRBJ1-6,TRBV11-2,ASSLGGNSRNSPLH
TRBJ2-5,TRBV2,ASRPGGGETQY
TRBJ1-5,TRBV7-2,ASSFNPGVNQPQH
TRBJ2-1,TRBV7-2,ASSFVSDEQF
TRBJ2-7,TRBV28,ASSQITGSTYEQY
TRBJ2-5,TRBV7-9,ASSTGLAGRQETQY
TRBJ1-1,TRBV30,AWSKITGGAF
TRBJ1-2,TRBV19,ASTRTAEGPRGYT
TRBJ2-1,TRBV4-1,ASSQGASYNEQF
TRBJ1-2,TRBV11-3,ASSLDHDRVYGYT
TRBJ1-5,TRBV23-1,ASSQLSGSNQPQH
TRBJ2-7,TRBV5-1,ASSLPAGNSYEQY
TRBJ1-4,TRBV4-1,ASSQDFEGVREKLF
TRBJ2-7,TRBV11-2,ASSLAGQISAMQY
TRBJ2-5,TRBV6-6,ASTFRDSGETQY
TRBJ1-2,TRBV27,ASSLSRTGGNYGYT
TRBJ2-5,TRBV28,ASSLPQETQY
TRBJ1-6,TRBV9,ASSVDGQPSWSSPLH
TRBJ1-2,TRBV6-1,ASVRQGYNGYT
TRBJ2-5,TRBV5-6,ASSLAGGQETQY
TRBJ1-5,TRBV2,ASTAGLEHQPQH
TRBJ1-2,TRBV2,ASRQDRANYGYT
TRBJ1-5,TRBV2,ASSEWTGGNQPQH
TRBJ1-1,TRBV5-1,ASSLASEETEAF
TRBJ2-1,TRBV18,ASSYYNEQF
TRBJ1-1,TRBV28,ASSRQAEAF
TRBJ1-1,TRBV2,ASRPGQINTEAF
TRBJ1-6,TRBV18,ASSPTGGSDSPLH
TRBJ1-4,TRBV28,ASSYTGETNEKLF
TRBJ1-6,TRBV5-1,ASSETVSSYNSPLH
TRBJ2-5,TRBV19,ASSATGAEETQY
TRBJ1-1,TRBV30,AGRRTENTEAF
TRBJ2-2,TRBV19,ASSISGNTGELF
TRBJ1-1,TRBV5-1,ASSPNFMTGGTEAF
TRBJ1-1,TRBV19,ASSQNLILRTEAF
TRBJ1-2,TRBV7-6,ASSPSRAGRNYGYT